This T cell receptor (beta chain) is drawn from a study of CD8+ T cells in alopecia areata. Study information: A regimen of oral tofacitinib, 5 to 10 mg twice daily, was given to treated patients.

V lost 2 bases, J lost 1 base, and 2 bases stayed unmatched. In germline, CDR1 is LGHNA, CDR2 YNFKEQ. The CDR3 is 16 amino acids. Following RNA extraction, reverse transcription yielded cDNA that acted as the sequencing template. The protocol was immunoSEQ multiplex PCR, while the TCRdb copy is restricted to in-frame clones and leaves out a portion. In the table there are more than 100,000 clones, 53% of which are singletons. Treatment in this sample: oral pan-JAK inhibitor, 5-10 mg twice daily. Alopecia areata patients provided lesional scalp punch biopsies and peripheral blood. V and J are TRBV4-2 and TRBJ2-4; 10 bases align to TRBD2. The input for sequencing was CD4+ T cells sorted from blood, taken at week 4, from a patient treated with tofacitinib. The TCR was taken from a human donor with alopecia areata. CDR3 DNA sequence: TGTGCCAGCAGCCAACATAGCGGGAGGGCCAAAAACATTCAGTACTTC. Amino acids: CASSQHSGRAKNIQYF.